This is a list of T cell receptor beta chains from one sample in a study of OX40 agonist ivuxolimab in advanced cancers. Here immunoSEQ multiplex PCR was the method, and the copy in TCRdb shows in-frame clones only, minus some. The sample shows over 75,000 clones, roughly 93% of them seen only once. Sequencing used CD4+ or CD8+ T cells sorted from blood, obtained in a trial of the OX40 agonist ivuxolimab. These receptors all come from an adult with an advanced solid tumor such as melanoma, head and neck, liver or kidney cancer. CDR3s include the opening cysteine and the closing phenylalanine or tryptophan. D genes are given only for firm matches. Some rows have no size entry. The others give once, few or many, or a class for an expanded clone.

-	-	TRBJ2-7	TRBV4-2	CASSQHGGRSYEQYF	TGTGCCAGCAGCCAACACGGGGGCCGCTCCTACGAGCAGTACTTC
-	TRBD2	TRBJ2-5	TRBV14	CASSQKLAGGPWQETQYF	TGTGCCAGCAGCCAAAAACTAGCGGGAGGGCCCTGGCAAGAGACCCAGTACTTC
-	-	TRBJ2-7	TRBV6-4	CASSGRQQYEQYF	TGTGCCAGCAGTGGGAGACAGCAATACGAGCAGTACTTC
-	-	TRBJ2-3	TRBV9	CASSVGPPTPNWPDTQYF	TGTGCCAGCAGCGTAGGCCCCCCGACCCCGAATTGGCCAGATACGCAGTATTTT
-	TRBD1	TRBJ2-7	TRBV6-5	CASSYRQGYEQYF	TGTGCCAGCAGCTATCGACAGGGCTACGAGCAGTACTTC
once	TRBD2	TRBJ2-1	TRBV4-3	CASSQGPWASGSGNEQFF	TGCGCCAGCAGCCAAGGACCCTGGGCTAGCGGGAGTGGCAATGAGCAGTTCTTC
-	TRBD2	TRBJ2-7	TRBV18	CASSPGLNKGEQYF	TGTGCCAGCTCACCGGGACTAAATAAAGGCGAGCAGTACTTC
-	-	TRBJ2-1	TRBV7-9	CASSSSRRSTSYNEQFF	TGTGCCAGCAGCTCTTCCCGCAGGTCCACCTCCTACAATGAGCAGTTCTTC
-	-	TRBJ2-5	TRBV7-2	CASSLRRGFGETQYF	TGTGCCAGCAGCTTAAGGCGCGGGTTCGGGGAGACCCAGTACTTC
-	-	TRBJ1-4	TRBV28	CASSFMGATNEKLFF	TGTGCCAGCAGCTTCATGGGCGCAACTAATGAAAAACTGTTTTTT